Shown below are 18 T cell receptor beta chains from a single sample sequenced in a study of OX40 agonist ivuxolimab in advanced cancers. Assay: immunoSEQ multiplex PCR; the TCRdb copy retains only in-frame clones and omits some. The sample carries 100,000 or so clones, approximately 94% recorded once. Sequencing used CD4+ or CD8+ T cells sorted from blood, obtained in a trial of the OX40 agonist ivuxolimab. Source of these receptors: an adult with an advanced solid tumor such as melanoma, head and neck, liver or kidney cancer.

J is TRBJ2-5 and V is TRBV14; D is uncertain. This CDR3 has 15 amino acids. Trimming removed 4 bases at V and 4 bases at J, with 16 bases between. The germline gives CDR1 SGHDN, CDR2 FVKESK. CDR3 DNA sequence: TGTGCCAGCAGCCCGGGCCTCCTTACGGGAGAGACCCAGTACTTC. Protein product: CASSPGLLTGETQYF.

The chain recombines TRBV2 with TRBJ1-4; D not resolved. The germline gives CDR1 SNHLY, CDR2 FYNNEI. There are 13 residues in the CDR3. V shed 0 bases and J shed 8 bases, with 7 bases lying between them. CDR3 residues: CASSEAAPEKLFF. The DNA of the CDR3 is TGTGCCAGCAGTGAAGCGGCACCAGAAAAACTGTTTTTT.

The chain combines TRBV6-6 with TRBJ2-3, with D possibly being TRBD2 (7 bases). The CDR3 has 16 residues. Trimming left V 0 bases short and J 4 bases short, with 14 bases between. Germline values: CDR1 MNHNY, CDR2 SVGAGI (reference sequence). The CDR3 loop is CASSYSGGLAADTQYF. The CDR3 region has the DNA TGTGCCAGCAGTTACTCGGGGGGGCTAGCCGCAGATACGCAGTATTTT.

The V and J genes are TRBV6-5 and TRBJ1-1; D gene unclear. Per the germline V gene, CDR1 is MNHEY and CDR2 is SVGAGI. V was cut by 0 bases and J by 2 bases, with 4 bases left in between. The CDR3 runs 13 residues. In DNA form, the CDR3 reads TGTGCCAGCAGTTACTCCGACAACACTGAAGCTTTCTTT. It codes for CASSYSDNTEAFF.

V and J are TRBV6-5 and TRBJ2-5, with D tentatively TRBD1 (7 bases). The CDR3 loop spans 15 amino acids. V was cut by 0 bases and J by 4 bases, with 12 bases left in between. The V gene's germline CDR1 is MNHEY and CDR2 SVGAGI. As DNA, the CDR3 is TGTGCCAGCAGTTACTCCGGAGGGGGCCGAGAGACCCAGTACTTC. The encoded protein is CASSYSGGGRETQYF.

The gene calls are TRBV15 and TRBJ1-5; the D gene is possibly TRBD1 (6 bases). Germline lookup yields CDR1 LNHNV and CDR2 YYDKDF (reference sequence). Trimming removed 4 bases at V and 0 bases at J, with 16 bases between. CDR3 length: 17 residues. CDR3 nucleotides: TGTGCCACCAGCAATGAGGAGGGGGGGTATAGCAATCAGCCCCAGCATTTT. The encoded protein is CATSNEEGGYSNQPQHF.

This chain uses TRBV7-2 with TRBJ2-7; the D gene could be TRBD1 or TRBD2 (5 bases each). The CDR3 sequence is 14 residues long. V lost 5 bases to trimming and J lost 0 bases, with 11 bases between them. Germline V lookup: CDR1 SGHTA, CDR2 FQGNSA. The CDR3 loop is CASSASGTSYEQYF. CDR3 nucleotide sequence: TGTGCCAGCAGCGCCTCTGGGACCTCCTACGAGCAGTACTTC.

The rearrangement uses TRBV6-5 and TRBJ1-3; tentative D call: TRBD1 (5 bases). The CDR3 extends over 15 amino acids. Germline V gene lookup returns CDR1 MNHEY and CDR2 SVGAGI. Trimming cost V 6 bases and J 5 bases, with 17 bases left between them. The CDR3 loop is CASRYTMDIRNTIYF. CDR3 nucleotide sequence: TGTGCCAGCAGGTATACGATGGACATCCGAAACACCATATATTTT.

The V gene is TRBV19, the J gene TRBJ2-5, with 14 bases that match TRBD2. CDR1 is LNHDA and CDR2 is SQIVND in the germline V gene (reference sequence). The J segment lost 5 bases and the V segment lost 4 bases, leaving 12 bases of the junction unmatched. The CDR3 is 18 residues long. The CDR3 region has the DNA TGTGCCAGTAGTACCCAGGGACTAGCGGGGGACCTCCGGGAGACCCAGTACTTC. This codes for CASSTQGLAGDLRETQYF.

The rearrangement uses TRBV20-1 and TRBJ2-1, with D possibly matching TRBD1 (5 bases). Germline values: CDR1 DFQATT, CDR2 SNEGSKA (reference sequence). This CDR3 has 9 residues. CDR3 coding DNA: TGCAGAAAGGGGAATGAGCAGTTCTTC. Its protein product is CRKGNEQFF.

The gene calls are TRBV4-3 and TRBJ1-2; TRBD1 aligns across 9 bases. V shed 4 bases and J 6 bases; nucleotides not matched to a gene: 0. The CDR3 sequence is 12 residues long. Germline CDR1 LGHNA, CDR2 YSLEER. As DNA, the CDR3 is TGCGCCAGCAGCCGACAGGGGGATGGCTACACCTTC. Amino acids: CASSRQGDGYTF.

The rearrangement joins TRBV13 to TRBJ2-7, with 7 bases lining up with TRBD1. Germline CDR1 PRHDT, CDR2 FYEKMQ (reference sequence). The trim removed 2 bases at V and 2 bases at J, leaving 3 bases unmatched. The CDR3 is 14 amino acids. The chain's CDR3 is CASSLRQGAYEQYF. Written as DNA, the CDR3 is TGTGCCAGCAGCTTAAGACAGGGAGCCTACGAGCAGTACTTC.

The CDR3 DNA reads as TGCGCCAGCAGCCAAGATGGGCGGGGCATGGATACGCAGTATTTT. Translation gives CASSQDGRGMDTQYF. The rearrangement links TRBV4-1 to TRBJ2-3; the D gene is possibly TRBD2 (6 bases). The CDR3 consists of 15 residues. The germline V gene has CDR1 MGHRA and CDR2 YSYEKL. Trimming removed 0 bases from V and 6 bases from J, with 13 bases in between.

The chain employs TRBV19 and TRBJ1-1; no firm D call. The CDR3 length is 13 residues. V gave up 6 bases and J gave up 1 base, with 9 bases separating them. Germline V gene data show CDR1 as LNHDA and CDR2 as SQIVND (reference sequence). In DNA, the CDR3 is TGTGCCAGTAGCGTGAGGAGGAACACTGAAGCTTTCTTT. It is translated as CASSVRRNTEAFF.

The chain is built from TRBV19 and TRBJ2-5; the match to TRBD2 covers 7 bases. The germline gives CDR1 LNHDA, CDR2 SQIVND (reference sequence). The CDR3 extends over 16 amino acids. Losses at the gene ends were 5 bases for V and 2 bases for J; bases not matched to a gene: 11. In DNA form, the CDR3 reads TGTGCCAGTAGTGGCGCCTTAGCGGGCCTTCAAGAGACCCAGTACTTC. This encodes CASSGALAGLQETQYF.

This rearrangement joins TRBV6-1 to TRBJ1-3; perhaps TRBD1 as D (6 bases). Germline assignment: CDR1 MNHNS and CDR2 SASEGT. Deletions cut 8 bases from V and 5 bases from J, with 13 bases between. The CDR3 extends over 13 amino acids. The CDR3 protein is CASGQQSRNTIYF. The CDR3 DNA is TGTGCCAGCGGACAGCAGAGCAGAAACACCATATATTTT.

The gene calls are TRBV18 and TRBJ1-1, with D unclear. Germline CDR1 and CDR2: KGHSH and LQKENI. Trimming pared 3 bases from V and 0 bases from J, leaving 11 bases between. The CDR3 sequence is 15 residues long. This CDR3 is CASSPRRSMNTEAFF. CDR3 DNA: TGTGCCAGCTCACCGCGACGGAGCATGAACACTGAAGCTTTCTTT. The full variable domain, rest sourced from reference TRBV18 and TRBJ1-1, is NAGVMQNPRHLVRRRGQEARLRCSPMKGHSHVYWYRQLPEEGLKFMVYLQKENIIDESGMPKERFSAEFPKEGPSILRIQQVVRGDSAAYFCASSPRRSMNTEAFFGQGTRLTVV.

This chain connects TRBV7-2 to TRBJ1-3, with D hard to call. The germline V gene has CDR1 SGHTA and CDR2 FQGNSA. The CDR3 runs to 16 residues. Trimming removed 1 base at V and 0 bases at J, with 10 bases between. DNA for the CDR3: TGTGCCAGCAGCTTAGGACGTGGTCCCTCTGGAAACACCATATATTTT. Amino acid sequence: CASSLGRGPSGNTIYF.